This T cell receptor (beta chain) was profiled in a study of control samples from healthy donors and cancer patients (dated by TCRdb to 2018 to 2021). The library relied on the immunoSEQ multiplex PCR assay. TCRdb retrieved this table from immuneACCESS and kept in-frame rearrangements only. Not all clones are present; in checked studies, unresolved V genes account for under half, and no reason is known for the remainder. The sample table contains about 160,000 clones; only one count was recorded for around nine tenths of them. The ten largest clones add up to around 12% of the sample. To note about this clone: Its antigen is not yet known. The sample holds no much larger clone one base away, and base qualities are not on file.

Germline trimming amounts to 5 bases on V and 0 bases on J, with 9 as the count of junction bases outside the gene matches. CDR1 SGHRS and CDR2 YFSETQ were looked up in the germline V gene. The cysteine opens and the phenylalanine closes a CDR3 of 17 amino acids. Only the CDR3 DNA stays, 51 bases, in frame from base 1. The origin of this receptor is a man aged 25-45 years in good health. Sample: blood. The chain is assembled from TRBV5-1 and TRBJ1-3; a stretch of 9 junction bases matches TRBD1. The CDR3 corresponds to CASRVSGTGLSGNTIYF. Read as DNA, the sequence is TGCGCCAGCAGGGTTTCCGGGACAGGGCTCTCTGGAAACACCATATATTTT.